These T cell receptor beta chains were read from a single sample in a study of regulatory T cells in long-lasting Graves disease. Using its own MiXCR run on the multiplex PCR reads, TCRdb lists one record per CDR3 protein. This table has around 400,000 distinct CDR3 sequences, around 11% appearing once. These records were also assigned to another study, of T cells in Graves' hyperthyroidism and ophthalmopathy.

Sequenced material: peripheral blood mononuclear cells (PBMCs), taken at new diagnosis, from a patient treated with antithyroid drugs. These receptors were obtained from a woman under 30 with Graves disease. CDR3s include the opening cysteine and the closing phenylalanine or tryptophan. The D gene is left open where the match is weak. Part of the rows lack a size; the others show once, few, many or a class for expanded clones.

V gene,D gene,clone size,J gene,CDR3 DNA,CDR3 protein
TRBV27,-,-,TRBJ2-1,TGTGCCACCTTGAGGCGGGATCAAAATGGGCAGTTCTTC,CATLRRDQNGQFF
TRBV2,-,many,TRBJ2-2,TGTGCCAGCAGTGTCACGGGTGGGTCGAACACCGGGGAGCTGTTTTTT,CASSVTGGSNTGELFF
TRBV10-3,-,-,TRBJ1-1,TGTGCCATCATGGGGGGCGACATGAACACTGAAGCTTTCTTT,CAIMGGDMNTEAFF
TRBV14,TRBD1,-,TRBJ1-4,TGTGCCAGCAGCCAATCTTACAGGGGTAAAGGGGAAAAACTGTTTTTT,CASSQSYRGKGEKLFF
TRBV20-1,-,many,TRBJ2-7,TGCAGTGCTAGTGGCAGCATACCCTACGAGCAGTACTTC,CSASGSIPYEQYF
TRBV28,-,many,TRBJ1-5,TGTGCCAGCAGTTTAGCGGGCATCTCATTCGGGGTACCCCAGCATTTT,CASSLAGISFGVPQHF
TRBV5-4,-,few,TRBJ2-1,TGTGCCAGCAGCTTGGAGTCGGGCTCCTACAATGAGCAGTTCTTC,CASSLESGSYNEQFF
TRBV29-1,-,-,TRBJ1-3,TGCAGCGTTACCGACTCTGGAAACACCATATATTTT,CSVTDSGNTIYF
TRBV30,-,many,TRBJ1-1,TGTGCCTGGAGTGTATCCTCCGGAGACACTGAAGCTTTCTTT,CAWSVSSGDTEAFF
TRBV7-9,-,many,TRBJ2-2,TGTGCCAGCGTTTTGCCTCCGGGAAGGGGCGGGGAGCTGTTTTTT,CASVLPPGRGGELFF
TRBV12-3/TRBV12-4,-,once,TRBJ2-6,TGTGCCAGCAGCAGAGAGAGGGGCTCTGGGGCCAACGTCCTGACTTTC,CASSRERGSGANVLTF
TRBV13,-,many,TRBJ1-6,TGTGCCAGCAGCCTTCTTGAGAGGGGCAATTCACCCCTCCACTTT,CASSLLERGNSPLHF
TRBV14,-,few,TRBJ2-3,TGTGCCAGCAGCCAAGATCTTTCTGATACGCAGTATTTT,CASSQDLSDTQYF
TRBV6-1,-,few,TRBJ1-6,TGTGCCAGCAGTGAAGCGCCTCCGGGGGTAATCCACTTT,CASSEAPPGVIHF
TRBV20-1,TRBD1,many,TRBJ2-5,TGCAGTGCCCAAGAGACAGGGAAGGGAGCAGAGACCCAGTACTTC,CSAQETGKGAETQYF
TRBV12-3/TRBV12-4,TRBD1,few,TRBJ2-2,TGTGCCAGCAGGACCACAGGGGCCGGGGAGCTGTTTTTT,CASRTTGAGELFF
TRBV12-3/TRBV12-4,TRBD1,many,TRBJ2-5,TGTGCCAGCAGCGGGACAGAAGTAGAGACCCAGTACTTC,CASSGTEVETQYF
TRBV27,TRBD1,many,TRBJ1-5,TGTGCCAGCAGTTTAGAGGGACAGGGTAAGGGTCAGCCCCAGCATTTT,CASSLEGQGKGQPQHF
TRBV15,TRBD1,many,TRBJ2-1,TGTGCCACCAGCAGAGATGGATTCGGACAGGGGAATAACAATGAGCAGTTCTTC,CATSRDGFGQGNNNEQFF
TRBV11-2,-,few,TRBJ2-1,TGTGCCAGCAGCTGGTACCAGTTTAACAATGAGCAGTTCTTC,CASSWYQFNNEQFF
TRBV12-3/TRBV12-4,-,many,TRBJ2-3,TGTGCCAGCAGTGGCCGAGGGGTCGCTAGCACAGATACGCAGTATTTT,CASSGRGVASTDTQYF
TRBV2,TRBD1,few,TRBJ1-5,TGTGCCAGCAGACAGGGGAGGGGTCAGCCCCAGCATTTT,CASRQGRGQPQHF
TRBV28,-,many,TRBJ2-7,TGTGCCAGCAGGAATCCACTATTGAGGGAGCAGTACTTC,CASRNPLLREQYF